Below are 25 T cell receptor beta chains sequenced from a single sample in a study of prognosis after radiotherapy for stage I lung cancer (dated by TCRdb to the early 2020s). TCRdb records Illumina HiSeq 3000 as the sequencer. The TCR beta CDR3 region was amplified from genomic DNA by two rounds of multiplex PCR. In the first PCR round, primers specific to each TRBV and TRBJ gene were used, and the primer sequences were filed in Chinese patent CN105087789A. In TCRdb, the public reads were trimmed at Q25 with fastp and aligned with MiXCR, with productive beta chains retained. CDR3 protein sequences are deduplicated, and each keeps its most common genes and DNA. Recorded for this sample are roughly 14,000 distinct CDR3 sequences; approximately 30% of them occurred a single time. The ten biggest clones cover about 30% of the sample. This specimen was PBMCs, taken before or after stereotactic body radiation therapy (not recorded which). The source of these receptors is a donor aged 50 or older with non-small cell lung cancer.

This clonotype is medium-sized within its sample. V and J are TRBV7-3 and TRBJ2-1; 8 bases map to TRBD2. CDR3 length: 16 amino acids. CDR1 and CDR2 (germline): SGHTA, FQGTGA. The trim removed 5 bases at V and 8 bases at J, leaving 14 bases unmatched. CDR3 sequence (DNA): TGTGCCAGCAGCATGTCCGGGACTAGAAGGTATGATGAGCAGTTCTTC. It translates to CASSMSGTRRYDEQFF.

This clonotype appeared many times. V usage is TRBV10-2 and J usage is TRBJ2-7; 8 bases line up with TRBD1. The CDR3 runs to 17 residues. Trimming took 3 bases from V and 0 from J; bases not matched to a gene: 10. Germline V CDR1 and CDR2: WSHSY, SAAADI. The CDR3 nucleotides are TGCGCCAGCAGTGATCCAGGGGGCATCACCTCCTCCTACGAGCAGTACTTC. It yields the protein CASSDPGGITSSYEQYF.

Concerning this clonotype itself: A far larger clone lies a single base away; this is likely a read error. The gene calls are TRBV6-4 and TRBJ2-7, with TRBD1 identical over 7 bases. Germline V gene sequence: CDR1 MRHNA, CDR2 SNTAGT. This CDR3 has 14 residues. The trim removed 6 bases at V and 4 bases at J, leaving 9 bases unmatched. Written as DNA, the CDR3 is TGTGCCAGCAGGGAACTTCGGGGACAGTACGAGCAGTACTTC. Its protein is CASRELRGQYEQYF.

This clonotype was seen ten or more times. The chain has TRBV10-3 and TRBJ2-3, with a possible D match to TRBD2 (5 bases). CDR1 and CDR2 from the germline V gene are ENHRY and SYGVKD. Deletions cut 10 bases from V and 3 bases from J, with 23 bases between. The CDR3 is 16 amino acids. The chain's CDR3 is CATPPVTRSGTDTQYF. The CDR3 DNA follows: TGTGCCACCCCACCGGTTACGAGGTCGGGGACAGATACGCAGTATTTT.

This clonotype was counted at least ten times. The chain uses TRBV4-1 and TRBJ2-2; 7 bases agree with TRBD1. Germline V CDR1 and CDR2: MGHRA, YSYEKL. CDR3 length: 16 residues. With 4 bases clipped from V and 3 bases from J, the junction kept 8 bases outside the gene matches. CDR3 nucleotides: TGCGCCAGCAGCCTGAGACAGGGCGAGGACACCGGGGAGCTGTTTTTT. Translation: CASSLRQGEDTGELFF.

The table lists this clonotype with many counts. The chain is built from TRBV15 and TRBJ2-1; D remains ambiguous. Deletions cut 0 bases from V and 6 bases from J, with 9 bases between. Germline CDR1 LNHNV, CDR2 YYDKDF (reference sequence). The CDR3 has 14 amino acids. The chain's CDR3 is CATSRDPGANEQFF. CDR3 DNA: TGTGCCACCAGCAGAGATCCTGGAGCCAATGAGCAGTTCTTC.

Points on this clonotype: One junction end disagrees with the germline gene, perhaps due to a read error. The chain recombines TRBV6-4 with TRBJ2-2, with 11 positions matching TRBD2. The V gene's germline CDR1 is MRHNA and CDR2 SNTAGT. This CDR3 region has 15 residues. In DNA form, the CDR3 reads TGTGCCAGCACCCAACTAGCGGGGGTCCCCGGGGAGCCGTTTTTT. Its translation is CASTQLAGVPGEPFF.

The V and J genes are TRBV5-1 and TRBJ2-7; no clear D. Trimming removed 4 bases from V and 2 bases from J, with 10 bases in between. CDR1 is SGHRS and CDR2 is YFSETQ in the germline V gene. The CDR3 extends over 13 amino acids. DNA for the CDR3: TGCGCCAGCAGCCTGGGCCTACCCTACGAGCAGTACTTC. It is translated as CASSLGLPYEQYF.

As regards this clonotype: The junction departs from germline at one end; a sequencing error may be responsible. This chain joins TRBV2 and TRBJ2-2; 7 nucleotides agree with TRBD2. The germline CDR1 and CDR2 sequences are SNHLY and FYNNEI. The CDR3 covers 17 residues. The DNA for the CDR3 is TGTGCCAGCAGTGACATACTAGAGGGAGGGTACACAGGGGAGCTGTTTTTT. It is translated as CASSDILEGGYTGELFF.

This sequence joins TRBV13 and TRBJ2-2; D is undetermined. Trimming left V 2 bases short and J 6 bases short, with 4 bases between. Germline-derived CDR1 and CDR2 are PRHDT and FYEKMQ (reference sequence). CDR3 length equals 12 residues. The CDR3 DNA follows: TGTGCCAGCAGCTTATTATCCGGGGAGCTGTTTTTT. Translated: CASSLLSGELFF.

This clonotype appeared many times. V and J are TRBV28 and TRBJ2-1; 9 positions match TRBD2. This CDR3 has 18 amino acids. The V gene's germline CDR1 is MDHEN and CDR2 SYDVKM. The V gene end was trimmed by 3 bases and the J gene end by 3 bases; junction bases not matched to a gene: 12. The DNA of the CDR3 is TGTGCCAGCAGTTTCCTTTTATCTGCTAGCGGGATCTACAATGAGCAGTTCTTC. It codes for CASSFLLSASGIYNEQFF.

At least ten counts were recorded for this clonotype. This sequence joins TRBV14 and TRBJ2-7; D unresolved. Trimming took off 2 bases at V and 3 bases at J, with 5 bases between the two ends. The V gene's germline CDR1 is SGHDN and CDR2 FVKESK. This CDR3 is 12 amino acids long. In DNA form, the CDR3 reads TGTGCCAGCAGCCAATTTCGCTACGAGCAGTACTTC. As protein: CASSQFRYEQYF.

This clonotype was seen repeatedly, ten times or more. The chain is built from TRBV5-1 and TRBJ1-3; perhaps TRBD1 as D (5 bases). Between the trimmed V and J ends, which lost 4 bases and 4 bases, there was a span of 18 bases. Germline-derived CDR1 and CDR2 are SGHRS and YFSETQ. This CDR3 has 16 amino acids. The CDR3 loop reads CASSEGLGIRGNTIYF. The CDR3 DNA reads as TGCGCCAGCAGCGAGGGGCTGGGGATAAGAGGAAACACCATATATTTT.

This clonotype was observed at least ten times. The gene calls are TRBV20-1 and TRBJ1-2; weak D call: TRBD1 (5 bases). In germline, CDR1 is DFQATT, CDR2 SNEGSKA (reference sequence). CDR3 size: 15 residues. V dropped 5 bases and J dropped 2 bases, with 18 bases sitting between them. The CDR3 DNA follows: TGCAGTGCTCCCCCCTCGAGGGCAGGGAACTATGGCTACACCTTC. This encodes CSAPPSRAGNYGYTF.

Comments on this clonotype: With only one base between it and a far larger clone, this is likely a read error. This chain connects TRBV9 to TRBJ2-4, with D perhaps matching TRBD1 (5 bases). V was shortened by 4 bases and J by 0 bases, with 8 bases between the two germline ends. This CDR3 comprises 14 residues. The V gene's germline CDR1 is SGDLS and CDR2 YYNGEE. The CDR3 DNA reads TGTGCCAGCAGCCAGGGTCTAGCCAAAAACATTCAGTACTTC. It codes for CASSQGLAKNIQYF.

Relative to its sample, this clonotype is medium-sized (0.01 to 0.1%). The CDR3 nucleotides read TGCGCCAGCAGAGTAGGTCAAGGGTACAATGAGCAGTTCTTC. This codes for CASRVGQGYNEQFF. The chain carries TRBV5-1 and TRBJ2-1; D not certain. The V gene lost 5 bases and the J gene lost 4 bases, with 13 bases spanning the gap. Germline CDR1 is SGHRS and CDR2 is YFSETQ. The CDR3 extends over 14 amino acids.

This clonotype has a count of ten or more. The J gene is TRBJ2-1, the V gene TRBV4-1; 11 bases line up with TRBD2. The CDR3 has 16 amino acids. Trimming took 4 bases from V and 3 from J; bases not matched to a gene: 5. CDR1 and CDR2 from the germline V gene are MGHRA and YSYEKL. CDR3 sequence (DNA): TGCGCCAGCAGCCCGCGACTAGCGGGATTCTACAATGAGCAGTTCTTC. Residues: CASSPRLAGFYNEQFF.

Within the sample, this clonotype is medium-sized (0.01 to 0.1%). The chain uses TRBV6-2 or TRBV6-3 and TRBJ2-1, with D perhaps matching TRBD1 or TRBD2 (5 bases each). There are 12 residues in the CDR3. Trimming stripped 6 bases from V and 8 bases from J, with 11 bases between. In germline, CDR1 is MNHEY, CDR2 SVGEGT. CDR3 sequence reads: CASRTRGYEQFF. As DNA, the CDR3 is TGTGCCAGCAGAACTAGGGGATATGAGCAGTTCTTC.

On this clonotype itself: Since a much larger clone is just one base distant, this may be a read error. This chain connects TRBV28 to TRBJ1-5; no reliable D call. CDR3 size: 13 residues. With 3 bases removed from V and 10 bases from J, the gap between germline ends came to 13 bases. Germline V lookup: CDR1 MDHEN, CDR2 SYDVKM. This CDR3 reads CASSLPPGHPQHF. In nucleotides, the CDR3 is TGTGCCAGCAGTTTGCCTCCGGGCCATCCCCAGCATTTT.

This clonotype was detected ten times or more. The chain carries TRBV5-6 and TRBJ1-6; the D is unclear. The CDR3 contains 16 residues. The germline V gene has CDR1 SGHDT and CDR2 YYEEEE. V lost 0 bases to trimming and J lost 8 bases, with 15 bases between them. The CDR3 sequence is CASSLVSETSYSPLHF. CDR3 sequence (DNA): TGTGCCAGCAGCTTGGTCTCTGAGACATCCTATTCACCCCTCCACTTT.

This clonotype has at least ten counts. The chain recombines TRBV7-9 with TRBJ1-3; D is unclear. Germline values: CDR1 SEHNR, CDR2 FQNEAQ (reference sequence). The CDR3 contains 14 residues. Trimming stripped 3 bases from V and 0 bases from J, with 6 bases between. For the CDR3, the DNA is TGTGCCAGCAGCTTCACAGACTCTGGAAACACCATATATTTT. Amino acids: CASSFTDSGNTIYF.

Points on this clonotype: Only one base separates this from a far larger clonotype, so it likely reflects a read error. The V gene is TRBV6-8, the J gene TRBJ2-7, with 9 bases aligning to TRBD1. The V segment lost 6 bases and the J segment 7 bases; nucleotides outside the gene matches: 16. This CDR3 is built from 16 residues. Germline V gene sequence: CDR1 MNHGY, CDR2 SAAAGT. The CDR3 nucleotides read TGTGCCAGCAGCGATGCCGGGACAGGGCTATCGCGAGAGCAGTACTTC. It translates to CASSDAGTGLSREQYF.

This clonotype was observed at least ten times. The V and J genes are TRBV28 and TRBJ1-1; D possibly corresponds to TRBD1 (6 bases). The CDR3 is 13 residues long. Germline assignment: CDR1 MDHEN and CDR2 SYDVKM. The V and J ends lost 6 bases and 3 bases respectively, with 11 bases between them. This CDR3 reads CASSPRGDTEAFF. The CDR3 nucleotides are TGTGCCAGCAGCCCCAGGGGCGACACTGAAGCTTTCTTT. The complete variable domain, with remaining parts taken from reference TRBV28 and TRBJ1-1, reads DVKVTQSSRYLVKRTGEKVFLECVQDMDHENMFWYRQDPGLGLRLIYFSYDVKMKEKGDIPEGYSVSREKKERFSLILESASTNQTSMYLCASSPRGDTEAFFGQGTRLTVV.

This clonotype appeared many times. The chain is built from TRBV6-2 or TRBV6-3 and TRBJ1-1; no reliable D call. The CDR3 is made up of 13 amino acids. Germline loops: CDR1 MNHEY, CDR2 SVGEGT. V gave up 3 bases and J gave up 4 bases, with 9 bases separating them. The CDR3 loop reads CASSYSKFTEAFF. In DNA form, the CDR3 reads TGTGCCAGCAGTTATTCGAAGTTCACTGAAGCTTTCTTT.

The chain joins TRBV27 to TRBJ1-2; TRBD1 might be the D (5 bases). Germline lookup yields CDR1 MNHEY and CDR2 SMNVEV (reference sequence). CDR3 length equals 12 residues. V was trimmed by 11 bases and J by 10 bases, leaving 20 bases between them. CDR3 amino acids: CACGPQGIAYTF. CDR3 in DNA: TGTGCCTGCGGACCCCAGGGAATTGCCTACACCTTC.